This passage covers 32 T cell receptor beta chains from one sample sequenced in a study of T cell changes during pregnancy in multiple sclerosis. TCRdb's table, derived via immunoSEQ multiplex PCR, lists solely in-frame clones and lacks some. The sample has 55,000 to 80,000 clones, about 93% seen once. Sequences were derived from CD8+ T cells from peripheral blood mononuclear cells, sampled in the second trimester of pregnancy. Every receptor here comes from a female donor with multiple sclerosis, enrolled in a pregnancy study.

This chain uses TRBV7-9 with TRBJ2-3; a possible D gene is TRBD1 (5 bases). The ends were cut back, 6 bases at V and 4 bases at J, with 8 bases in the middle. Germline CDR1 and CDR2: SEHNR and FQNEAQ (reference sequence). This CDR3 contains 12 residues. The CDR3 DNA reads TGTGCCAGCAGGGAAGGGGCAGATACGCAGTATTTT. It encodes CASREGADTQYF.

The chain carries TRBV29-1 and TRBJ1-5; D not certain. The CDR3 runs to 11 residues. Per the germline V gene, CDR1 is SQVTM and CDR2 is ANQGSEA. V dropped 4 bases and J dropped 7 bases, with 8 bases sitting between them. For the CDR3, the DNA is TGCAGCGTTGGAGGGTGGCAGCCCCAGCATTTT. Translated: CSVGGWQPQHF.

The chain has TRBV6-5 and TRBJ2-1, with a weak D call TRBD2 (6 bases). Trimming stripped 2 bases from V and 9 bases from J, with 11 bases between. This CDR3 comprises 13 residues. Germline CDR1 and CDR2: MNHEY and SVGAGI. For the CDR3, the DNA is TGTGCCAGCAGTTACGGGAGGCTCGGTGAGCAGTTCTTC. This sequence encodes CASSYGRLGEQFF.

The chain is built from TRBV19 and TRBJ2-3, with TRBD2 matching over 12 bases. CDR1 LNHDA and CDR2 SQIVND come from the germline V gene (reference sequence). V lost 5 bases and J lost 6; bases outside the gene matches: 9. This CDR3 region has 16 residues. This CDR3 reads CASSVLAGGPADTQYF. The DNA of the CDR3 is TGTGCCAGTAGTGTCCTAGCGGGAGGGCCGGCGGATACGCAGTATTTT.

The chain recombines TRBV28 with TRBJ1-4, with unresolved D. The CDR3 totals 14 residues. Germline assignment: CDR1 MDHEN and CDR2 SYDVKM. V lost 7 bases and J 7 bases, leaving 16 bases between the germline ends. CDR3 region: CASTPAGYGEKLFF. The DNA for the CDR3 is TGTGCCAGCACCCCAGCGGGATACGGTGAAAAACTGTTTTTT.

The V call is TRBV18, the J call TRBJ2-4; D gene uncertain. This CDR3 spans 14 amino acids. V was clipped by 3 bases and J by 0 bases, with 6 bases between them. The germline CDR1 and CDR2 sequences are KGHSH and LQKENI. The CDR3 reads CASSPSVAKNIQYF. The CDR3 DNA reads TGTGCCAGCTCACCGTCCGTAGCCAAAAACATTCAGTACTTC.

The CDR3 DNA reads TGCGCCAGCAGCCAGTCCCTGGGACAGCGGAACGAGCAGTACTTC. It translates to CASSQSLGQRNEQYF. The rearrangement joins TRBV4-1 to TRBJ2-7; 7 positions match TRBD1. The germline CDR1 and CDR2 sequences are MGHRA and YSYEKL. V lost 3 bases and J lost 5; bases outside the gene matches: 10. The CDR3 contains 15 residues.

The rearrangement joins TRBV6-4 to TRBJ2-7, with TRBD2 matching 7 bases. The length of the CDR3 is 16 residues. CDR1 is MRHNA, CDR2 SNTAGT, per germline. After removal of 0 bases from V and 3 bases from J, the junction contained 8 bases not matched to a gene. The CDR3 is CASSDSKAGRYYEQYF. CDR3 sequence (DNA): TGTGCCAGCAGTGACTCTAAAGCGGGACGTTACTACGAGCAGTACTTC.

V gene TRBV5-1 combines with J gene TRBJ2-5; a possible D gene is TRBD2 (5 bases). Trimming took off 3 bases at V and 1 base at J, with 13 bases between the two ends. The length of the CDR3 is 15 residues. The germline V gene has CDR1 SGHRS and CDR2 YFSETQ. CDR3 bases: TGCGCCAGCAGCTCGTACACGGGGATCCAAGAGACCCAGTACTTC. This sequence encodes CASSSYTGIQETQYF.

The chain joins TRBV6-5 to TRBJ2-2, with D maybe TRBD1 (5 bases). V gave up 6 bases and J gave up 6 bases, with 14 bases separating them. CDR3 size: 14 residues. Germline CDR1 and CDR2: MNHEY and SVGAGI. This chain's CDR3 is CASSFPTEPGELFF. DNA for the CDR3: TGTGCCAGCAGCTTCCCGACAGAACCCGGGGAGCTGTTTTTT.

The rearrangement uses TRBV19 and TRBJ2-7, with TRBD2 as a possible D gene (5 bases). Trimming pared 5 bases from V and 0 bases from J, leaving 8 bases between. The CDR3 runs to 13 residues. Germline V gene data show CDR1 as LNHDA and CDR2 as SQIVND (reference sequence). This CDR3 reads CASSEGLSYEQYF. The CDR3 DNA reads as TGTGCCAGTAGTGAGGGCCTCTCCTACGAGCAGTACTTC.

The rearrangement joins TRBV4-2 to TRBJ1-1; TRBD1 matches 8 bases. The germline V gene encodes CDR1 LGHNA and CDR2 YNFKEQ. This CDR3 is built from 16 residues. J lost 5 bases, V lost 1 base, and 9 bases had no gene match. This chain's CDR3 is CASSQGLDRAGTEAFF. DNA for the CDR3: TGTGCCAGCAGCCAAGGGTTGGACAGGGCGGGAACTGAAGCTTTCTTT.

The V and J genes are TRBV27 and TRBJ2-7; possible D gene TRBD2, 5 bases. CDR1 and CDR2 from the germline V gene are MNHEY and SMNVEV (reference sequence). This CDR3 comprises 14 residues. The V end lost 3 bases, the J end lost 3 bases, and 12 bases lay between the germline ends. CDR3 region: CASSFGVGGYEQYF. The CDR3 region has the DNA TGTGCCAGCAGTTTCGGGGTTGGAGGCTACGAGCAGTACTTC.

This chain uses TRBV27 with TRBJ2-1; 10 bases align to TRBD1. After removal of 7 bases from V and 7 bases from J, the junction contained 13 bases not matched to a gene. Germline V lookup: CDR1 MNHEY, CDR2 SMNVEV (reference sequence). The CDR3 consists of 16 residues. The CDR3 is CASNFGGGQGWNEQFF. The CDR3 bases are TGTGCCAGCAACTTCGGGGGGGGACAGGGGTGGAATGAGCAGTTCTTC.

The chain recombines TRBV30 with TRBJ2-3, with 7 bases that match TRBD2. The CDR3 length is 11 residues. CDR1 is GTSNPN, CDR2 SVGIG, per germline (reference sequence). Trimming took 7 bases from V and 14 from J; bases not matched to a gene: 12. The CDR3 sequence is CASLPLAGVYF. CDR3 DNA sequence: TGTGCCTCCCTACCGCTTGCGGGAGTGTATTTT.

The chain uses TRBV27 and TRBJ2-1; D might be TRBD2 (5 bases). Germline-derived CDR1 and CDR2 are MNHEY and SMNVEV (reference sequence). There are 13 residues in the CDR3. Trimming cost V 3 bases and J 5 bases, with 8 bases left between them. CDR3 coding DNA: TGTGCCAGCAGTTTGACGGGGAACAATGAGCAGTTCTTC. As protein: CASSLTGNNEQFF.

The CDR3 loop reads CASSQEHSGAYNEQFF. The CDR3 nucleotides are TGTGCCAGCAGCCAAGAACATAGCGGGGCATACAATGAGCAGTTCTTC. The chain links TRBV4-2 to TRBJ2-1, with 8 positions matching TRBD2. V dropped 0 bases and J dropped 4; count of bases not matched to a gene: 5. Germline V gives CDR1 LGHNA, CDR2 YNFKEQ. The CDR3 runs to 16 residues.

The chain has TRBV6-6 and TRBJ2-3; TRBD2 matches at 7 bases. In germline, CDR1 is MNHNY, CDR2 SVGAGI (reference sequence). Trimming took 5 bases from V and 5 from J; bases not matched to a gene: 10. CDR3 length: 15 residues. CDR3 amino acids: CASSQRPGEGDTQYF. The CDR3 coding sequence is TGTGCCAGCAGTCAAAGACCCGGGGAGGGAGATACGCAGTATTTT.

The DNA for the CDR3 is TGTGCCAGCAGTGACTTAGCGGGAGAAGGGAATACGCAGTATTTT. It yields the protein CASSDLAGEGNTQYF. The chain joins TRBV6-4 to TRBJ2-3; 9 bases are shared with TRBD2. J was trimmed by 7 bases and V by 1 base; bases with no gene match: 6. Germline assignment: CDR1 MRHNA and CDR2 SNTAGT. The CDR3 sequence is 15 residues long.

This clone was observed once. The chain joins TRBV19 to TRBJ1-2; D is possibly TRBD1 (5 bases). The ends were cut back, 0 bases at V and 8 bases at J, with 22 bases in the middle. The CDR3 is 17 residues long. Looked up from germline, CDR1 is LNHDA and CDR2 is SQIVND (reference sequence). The DNA of the CDR3 is TGTGCCAGTAGTATAGATGAAGACAGCACCCCTTTGAAGGGCTACACCTTC. This sequence encodes CASSIDEDSTPLKGYTF.

This clone was counted between two and nine times. The rearrangement links TRBV28 to TRBJ2-3; no definite D call. V was clipped by 5 bases and J by 2 bases, with 14 bases between them. Germline CDR1 reads MDHEN; CDR2 reads SYDVKM. The CDR3 sequence is 15 residues long. The CDR3 DNA reads TGTGCCAGCAGTCTCAGCGTCCCCACCACAGATACGCAGTATTTT. Translating gives CASSLSVPTTDTQYF.

This clone was found once. The chain carries TRBV9 and TRBJ2-7; 15 bases are a match to TRBD2. After removal of 4 bases from V and 4 bases from J, the junction contained 9 bases not matched to a gene. Germline loops: CDR1 SGDLS, CDR2 YYNGEE. The CDR3 covers 17 residues. Here the CDR3 reads CASSPRTSGRALYEQYF. The DNA of the CDR3 is TGTGCCAGCAGCCCACGGACTAGCGGGAGGGCCTTATACGAGCAGTACTTC.

The V gene is TRBV27, the J gene TRBJ2-5, with D possibly TRBD2 on 6 matching bases. The CDR3 length is 15 residues. Germline V gene sequence: CDR1 MNHEY, CDR2 SMNVEV (reference sequence). Deletions cut 0 bases from V and 2 bases from J, with 10 bases between. Here the CDR3 DNA reads TGTGCCAGCAGTTTATCCTTAGCGGAACAAGAGACCCAGTACTTC. Amino acid sequence: CASSLSLAEQETQYF.

The chain is built from TRBV4-1 and TRBJ2-1, with D possibly being TRBD2 (6 bases). This CDR3 contains 15 residues. V was shortened by 1 base and J by 4 bases, with 11 bases between the two germline ends. From germline, CDR1 is MGHRA and CDR2 YSYEKL. The DNA of the CDR3 is TGCGCCAGCAGCCAAGGACGACTAGTTTACAATGAGCAGTTCTTC. Protein sequence: CASSQGRLVYNEQFF.

The chain links TRBV28 to TRBJ2-2; 11 bases align to TRBD1. Germline V CDR1 and CDR2: MDHEN, SYDVKM. Trimming cost V 3 bases and J 5 bases; bases outside gene matches: 5. The CDR3 has 16 residues. CDR3 DNA: TGTGCCAGCAGTTTGGGGGACAGGGGGTCGACCGGGGAGCTGTTTTTT. Protein: CASSLGDRGSTGELFF.

This clone was observed once. The V gene is TRBV27, the J gene TRBJ2-7, with 8 bases fitting TRBD1. The V gene end was trimmed by 3 bases and the J gene end by 2 bases; junction bases not matched to a gene: 6. Looked up from germline, CDR1 is MNHEY and CDR2 is SMNVEV (reference sequence). The CDR3 has 15 amino acids. The CDR3 DNA reads TGTGCCAGCAGTTTTGGGACAGGAGTCGCCTACGAGCAGTACTTC. It is translated as CASSFGTGVAYEQYF.

The chain uses TRBV4-3 and TRBJ2-2; 10 bases match TRBD2. Looked up from germline, CDR1 is LGHNA and CDR2 is YSLEER. The J segment lost 4 bases and the V segment lost 1 base, leaving 6 bases of the junction unmatched. The CDR3 is 17 amino acids. The CDR3 DNA sequence: TGCGCCAGCAGCCAAGGGGTAGCGGGAGGCGGCACCGGGGAGCTGTTTTTT. It is translated as CASSQGVAGGGTGELFF.

The DNA of the CDR3 is TGTGCCAGCAGCCCCGACCCACGCGGAAGCAATGAGCAGTTCTTC. Translation: CASSPDPRGSNEQFF. J is TRBJ2-1 and V is TRBV9; D gene ambiguous. The germline gives CDR1 SGDLS, CDR2 YYNGEE. The CDR3 extends over 15 amino acids. V shed 4 bases and J shed 6 bases, with 17 bases lying between them.

The chain couples TRBV4-1 to TRBJ1-2; D is possibly TRBD1 (5 bases). This CDR3 is built from 15 residues. The V gene lost 1 base and the J gene lost 3 bases, with 12 bases spanning the gap. Germline V lookup: CDR1 MGHRA, CDR2 YSYEKL. CDR3 nucleotide sequence: TGCGCCAGCAGCCAAGTCCAGGGTGATCACTATGGCTACACCTTC. This encodes CASSQVQGDHYGYTF.

The chain joins TRBV27 to TRBJ1-1; D is undetermined. V was cut by 2 bases and J by 0 bases, with 10 bases left in between. This CDR3 spans 15 amino acids. The V gene's germline CDR1 is MNHEY and CDR2 SMNVEV (reference sequence). This CDR3 reads CASSLHKTVNTEAFF. CDR3 DNA: TGTGCCAGCAGTTTACACAAAACAGTGAACACTGAAGCTTTCTTT.

The CDR3 protein is CASSPDTQYF. The CDR3 nucleotides read TGTGCCAGCAGCCCGGATACGCAGTATTTT. The chain carries TRBV7-8 and TRBJ2-3; unclear D gene. V was pared by 5 bases and J by 6 bases, with 3 bases between. The CDR3 has 10 residues. CDR1 is SGHVS and CDR2 is FQNEAQ in the germline V gene.

The chain combines TRBV19 with TRBJ1-5; weak D call: TRBD1 (5 bases). Trimming removed 8 bases from V and 6 bases from J, with 14 bases in between. The CDR3 contains 13 residues. Germline CDR1 is LNHDA and CDR2 is SQIVND (reference sequence). The chain's CDR3 is CASSWTGGQPQHF. In nucleotides, the CDR3 is TGTGCCAGTTCCTGGACCGGGGGTCAGCCCCAGCATTTT. Supplemented by reference TRBV19 and TRBJ1-5, the full variable domain reads DGGITQSPKYLFRKEGQNVTLSCEQNLNHDAMYWYRQDPGQGLRLIYYSQIVNDFQKGDIAEGYSVSREKKESFPLTVTSAQKNPTAFYLCASSWTGGQPQHFGDGTRLSIL.